This T cell receptor (beta chain) was profiled in a study of spatial heterogeneity in lung cancer. Time point: blood at routine non-recurrence follow-up after resection. Sequencing was performed on whole RNA extracted from tumor and nontumor lung tissue, or from frozen PBMC, and the material was left unsorted. TCRdb used MiXCR to reprocess the 5' RACE reads, holding one entry per CDR3 protein. The sample yields 50,000 or so distinct CDR3 sequences, roughly 10% seen once. This CDR3 spans 16 amino acids. Germline loops: CDR1 LNHDA, CDR2 SQIVND (reference sequence). V lost 4 bases, J lost 5 bases, and 20 bases lay in between. Study-wide results and caveats: Blood showed ubiquitous tumor TCRs more often at resection than at routine follow-up.

Of note for this clonotype: No antigen is known for it.

This chain connects TRBV19 to TRBJ1-2; tentatively, D is TRBD1 (6 bases). This receptor was identified in a male donor with early-stage non-small cell lung cancer. Sequencing was performed on PBMCs, taken at follow-up. The DNA for the CDR3 is TGTGCCAGTAGTAAGTCAAGGGACACCGGATCATATGGCTACACCTTC. It translates to CASSKSRDTGSYGYTF.